This record concerns one T cell receptor (beta chain) sequence. Original processing methods: Estimated nucleated cell counts came from reference gene primer amplification. Measured with immunoSEQ multiplex PCR; TCRdb has only the in-frame clones, and not every one. That table furnishes V, J and clone size, whereas the DNA furnished D and trimming. The sample has nearly 300,000 clones; around 88% are singletons. This record belongs to a study of blood T cell repertoires in COVID-19. At the level of the study: T cells, B-cell-depleted T cells, or PBMCs provided the cDNA or gDNA that served as material.

The receptor's source is a woman aged 25 to 45 who had recovered from COVID-19. Sequenced sample: peripheral blood.

The CDR3 is CASSLPLLGNTIYF. As DNA, the CDR3 is TGTGCCAGCAGTTTGCCGTTACTTGGAAACACCATATATTTT. The chain recombines TRBV28 with TRBJ1-3; D gene uncertain. This CDR3 has 14 amino acids. Looked up from germline, CDR1 is MDHEN and CDR2 is SYDVKM. V gave up 3 bases and J gave up 3 bases, with 9 bases separating them.